This entry features one T cell receptor (beta chain) sequence. This specimen comes from a study of blood T cell repertoires in COVID-19. Clones were sequenced by immunoSEQ multiplex PCR, and TCRdb holds only the in-frame ones, with some missing. The sample lists 200,000 or so clones, about 83% seen once, with 4.5% to 5% in the top ten. The germline V gene has CDR1 SGHTA and CDR2 FQGTGA. The length of the CDR3 is 15 residues. V was trimmed by 5 bases and J by 0 bases, leaving 8 bases between them. The genes are TRBV7-3 and TRBJ2-6; maybe TRBD1 (6 bases). Sequencing used PBMCs or T cells enriched from blood (not recorded which). The clonotype comes from a woman between 50 and 59 years old who had been exposed to COVID-19. CDR3 in DNA: TGTGCCAGCAGCACGGACAGCTCTGGGGCCAACGTCCTGACTTTC. This gives the protein CASSTDSSGANVLTF. Using reference TRBV7-3 and TRBJ2-6 for the parts outside the CDR3, the full variable domain is GAGVSQTPSNKVTEKGKYVELRCDPISGHTALYWYRQSLGQGPEFLIYFQGTGAADDSGLPNDRFFAVRPEGSVSTLKIQRTERGDSAVYLCASSTDSSGANVLTFGAGSRLTVL.